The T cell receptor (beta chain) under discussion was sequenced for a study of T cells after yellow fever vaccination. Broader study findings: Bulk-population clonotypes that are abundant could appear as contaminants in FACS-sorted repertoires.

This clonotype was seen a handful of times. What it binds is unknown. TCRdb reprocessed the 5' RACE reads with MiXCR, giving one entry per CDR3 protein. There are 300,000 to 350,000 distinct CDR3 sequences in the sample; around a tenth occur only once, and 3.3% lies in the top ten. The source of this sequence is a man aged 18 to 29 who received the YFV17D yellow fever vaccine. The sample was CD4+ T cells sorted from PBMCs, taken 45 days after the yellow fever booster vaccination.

As DNA, the CDR3 is TGTGCCAGCAGCTTACAGGGCCCCCTCACCGGGGAGCTGTTTTTT. Translating it yields CASSLQGPLTGELFF. The rearrangement links TRBV5-5 to TRBJ2-2; D might be TRBD1 (6 bases). V was pared by 2 bases and J by 4 bases, with 12 bases between. The CDR3 has 15 amino acids. Germline V lookup: CDR1 SGHKS, CDR2 YYEKEE (reference sequence).